Following are 18 T cell receptor beta chains from one sample sequenced in a study of cytotoxic CD8 clonotypes in ibrutinib-treated CLL. The repertoire was sequenced with immunoSEQ multiplex PCR; TCRdb's copy has only in-frame clones and lacks some. In the table there are approximately 350,000 clones, over 55% of which are singletons. The sequencing used PBMCs, collected after 36 months of ibrutinib treatment. These receptor sequences come from a human donor with chronic lymphocytic leukemia.

V is TRBV7-2 and J is TRBJ2-7, with 9 nucleotides matching TRBD2. The germline gives CDR1 SGHTA, CDR2 FQGNSA. This CDR3 contains 15 residues. V gave up 1 base and J gave up 6 bases; unmatched junction bases: 7. The CDR3 reads CASSLGIAGALEQYF. CDR3 coding DNA: TGTGCCAGCAGCTTAGGTATAGCGGGAGCCCTCGAGCAGTACTTC.

V is TRBV29-1 and J is TRBJ2-2; D uncertain. V shed 5 bases and J shed 0 bases, with 13 bases lying between them. This CDR3 is built from 15 residues. Germline loops: CDR1 SQVTM, CDR2 ANQGSEA. The CDR3 nucleotides are TGCAGCGTTCGGACCCCCGCCTCGAACACCGGGGAGCTGTTTTTT. Protein: CSVRTPASNTGELFF.

V is TRBV29-1 and J is TRBJ2-1; TRBD1 aligns across 9 bases. J gave up 6 bases and V 7 bases, and 16 bases lay outside the gene matches. Germline CDR1 reads SQVTM; CDR2 reads ANQGSEA. This CDR3 has 16 amino acids. CDR3 protein: CSADLMGTGPPNEQFF. The CDR3 nucleotides read TGCAGCGCCGACCTGATGGGGACAGGGCCCCCCAATGAGCAGTTCTTC.

V gene TRBV4-1 combines with J gene TRBJ2-3; D is unresolved. Germline values: CDR1 MGHRA, CDR2 YSYEKL. V was shortened by 4 bases and J by 1 base, with 12 bases between the two germline ends. This CDR3 spans 15 amino acids. CDR3 in DNA: TGCGCCAGCAGCCCCAGATTATTAGGCACAGATACGCAGTATTTT. Translation: CASSPRLLGTDTQYF.

The CDR3 DNA is TGTGCCAGCAGCTTAGACCCTAGCGGCTACGAGCAGTACTTC. This translates into CASSLDPSGYEQYF. The chain carries TRBV11-1 and TRBJ2-7; 7 positions match TRBD2. The junction had 3 bases not matched to a gene; V was cut back by 1 base and J by 3 bases. CDR1 is SGHAT and CDR2 is FQDESV in the germline V gene (reference sequence). The CDR3 loop spans 14 amino acids.

The chain links TRBV11-2 to TRBJ2-7, with TRBD1 identical over 10 bases. The CDR3 sequence is 15 residues long. Germline-derived CDR1 and CDR2 are SGHAT and FQNNGV. Trimming removed 1 base from V and 0 bases from J; junction bases left unmatched: 0. This CDR3 is CASSLGQGASYEQYF. The CDR3 nucleotides read TGTGCCAGCAGCTTAGGACAGGGGGCCTCCTACGAGCAGTACTTC.

This clone was recorded once. This chain links TRBV11-3 with TRBJ2-7, with 9 nucleotides matching TRBD2. V lost 5 bases and J lost 7; bases outside the gene matches: 6. The CDR3 is made up of 13 amino acids. The germline V gene has CDR1 SGHNT and CDR2 YENEEA. In nucleotides, the CDR3 is TGTGCCAGCAGCCGGACTAGCGCGGGAGAGCAGTACTTC. It specifies CASSRTSAGEQYF.

This clone was counted once. This chain connects TRBV5-1 to TRBJ1-4, with a tentative D call TRBD1 (6 bases). The germline V gene encodes CDR1 SGHRS and CDR2 YFSETQ. The CDR3 covers 13 residues. V lost 4 bases to trimming and J lost 10 bases, with 14 bases between them. The chain's CDR3 is CASSVAGGAKLFF. In DNA, the CDR3 is TGCGCCAGCAGCGTGGCGGGGGGCGCAAAACTGTTTTTT.

This clone was counted once. The chain links TRBV12-5 to TRBJ1-4; D gene uncertain. The V end lost 1 base, the J end lost 5 bases, and 11 bases lay between the germline ends. The CDR3 covers 15 residues. The germline CDR1 and CDR2 sequences are LGHNT and FRNRAP. The CDR3 reads CASGLAGSPNEKLFF. The DNA of the CDR3 is TGTGCTAGTGGTTTGGCTGGAAGTCCGAATGAAAAACTGTTTTTT.

There are a few counts of this clone. The chain joins TRBV7-3 to TRBJ1-2; the match to TRBD1 covers 7 bases. The CDR3 spans 15 residues. From germline, CDR1 is SGHTA and CDR2 FQGTGA. Trimming removed 0 bases from V and 8 bases from J; junction bases left unmatched: 9. The CDR3 here is CASSLTSGTAGGYTF. CDR3 in DNA: TGTGCCAGCAGCTTAACGTCCGGGACAGCGGGAGGCTACACCTTC.

This clone was found once. The chain is built from TRBV4-2 and TRBJ1-1; 9 bases match TRBD1. This CDR3 region has 13 residues. Germline trimming cut 4 bases from V and 3 bases from J; bases unmatched to any gene: 0. Germline V gives CDR1 LGHNA, CDR2 YNFKEQ. This CDR3 reads CASSRTGDTEAFF. The CDR3 DNA sequence: TGTGCCAGCAGCCGGACAGGGGACACTGAAGCTTTCTTT.

The genes are TRBV29-1 and TRBJ2-2; TRBD1 matches 7 bases. Germline CDR1 reads SQVTM; CDR2 reads ANQGSEA. V shed 2 bases and J 4 bases; nucleotides not matched to a gene: 10. This CDR3 contains 16 residues. DNA for the CDR3: TGCAGCGTTGAAAAACCCGGGACAGTCGGCACCGGGGAGCTGTTTTTT. Translated, it gives CSVEKPGTVGTGELFF.

This clone has a single count. The V gene is TRBV9, the J gene TRBJ2-1; 11 bases map to TRBD2. The V gene's germline CDR1 is SGDLS and CDR2 YYNGEE. The J segment lost 7 bases and the V segment lost 3 bases, leaving 6 bases of the junction unmatched. The CDR3 totals 15 residues. CDR3 sequence: CASSAGLAGGNEQFF. DNA for the CDR3: TGTGCCAGCAGCGCCGGACTAGCGGGTGGGAATGAGCAGTTCTTC.

This chain joins TRBV4-3 and TRBJ1-2; D call uncertain. Germline lookup yields CDR1 LGHNA and CDR2 YSLEER. The CDR3 covers 15 residues. Trimming shortened V by 0 bases and J by 8 bases, and 16 bases separated the two germline ends. Written as DNA, the CDR3 is TGCGCCAGCAGCCAAGATACAAGGCTGGCTATGGGCTACACCTTC. Protein sequence: CASSQDTRLAMGYTF.

The rearrangement uses TRBV19 and TRBJ1-5; D remains ambiguous. Germline CDR1 and CDR2: LNHDA and SQIVND (reference sequence). The CDR3 runs 14 residues. V lost 3 bases and J 6 bases, leaving 12 bases between the germline ends. CDR3 nucleotides: TGTGCCAGTAGTATTTGTGGGGATTGTCAGCCCCAGCATTTT. Its translation: CASSICGDCQPQHF.

J is TRBJ1-1 and V is TRBV2; D unresolved. This CDR3 contains 16 residues. The ends were cut back, 6 bases at V and 0 bases at J, with 17 bases in the middle. CDR1 is SNHLY and CDR2 is FYNNEI in the germline V gene. The CDR3 protein is CASRQRRVGLNTEAFF. CDR3 bases: TGTGCCAGCAGACAGCGACGGGTAGGGTTGAACACTGAAGCTTTCTTT.

This chain joins TRBV6-1 and TRBJ2-5; the D is unclear. Germline-derived CDR1 and CDR2 are MNHNS and SASEGT. This CDR3 region has 12 residues. The ends were cut back, 5 bases at V and 5 bases at J, with 9 bases in the middle. DNA of the CDR3: TGTGCCAGCAGTTCACTCGTGGAGACCCAGTACTTC. Residues: CASSSLVETQYF.

This clone was seen just once. The gene calls are TRBV7-6 and TRBJ1-2; 9 bases agree with TRBD1. The CDR3 has 16 amino acids. Germline CDR1 and CDR2: SGHVS and FNYEAQ. V was clipped by 1 base and J by 6 bases; unmatched bases: 9. The CDR3 bases are TGTGCCAGCAGCTTAGGGGATACAGGGGGCAGGAATGGCTACACCTTC. This sequence encodes CASSLGDTGGRNGYTF.